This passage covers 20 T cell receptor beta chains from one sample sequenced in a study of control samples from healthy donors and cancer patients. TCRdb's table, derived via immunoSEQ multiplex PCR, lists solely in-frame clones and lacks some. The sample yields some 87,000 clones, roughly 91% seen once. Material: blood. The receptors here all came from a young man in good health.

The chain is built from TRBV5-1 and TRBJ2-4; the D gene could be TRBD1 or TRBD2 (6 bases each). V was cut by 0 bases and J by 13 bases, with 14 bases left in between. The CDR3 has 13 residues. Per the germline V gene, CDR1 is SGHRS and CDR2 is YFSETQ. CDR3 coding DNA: TGCGCCAGCAGCTTGGAGGGACAAACTAGCCAGTACTTC. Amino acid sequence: CASSLEGQTSQYF.

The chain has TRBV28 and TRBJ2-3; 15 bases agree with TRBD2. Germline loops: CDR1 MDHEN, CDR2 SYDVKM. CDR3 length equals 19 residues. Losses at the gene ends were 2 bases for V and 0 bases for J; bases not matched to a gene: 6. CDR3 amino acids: CASSLPGLAGGISTDTQYF. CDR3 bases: TGTGCCAGCAGTTTACCGGGACTAGCGGGGGGAATAAGCACAGATACGCAGTATTTT.

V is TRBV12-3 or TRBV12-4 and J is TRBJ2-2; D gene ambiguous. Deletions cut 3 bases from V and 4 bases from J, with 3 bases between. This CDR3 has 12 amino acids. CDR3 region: CASSLGTGELFF. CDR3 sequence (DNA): TGTGCCAGCAGTTTGGGCACCGGGGAGCTGTTTTTT.

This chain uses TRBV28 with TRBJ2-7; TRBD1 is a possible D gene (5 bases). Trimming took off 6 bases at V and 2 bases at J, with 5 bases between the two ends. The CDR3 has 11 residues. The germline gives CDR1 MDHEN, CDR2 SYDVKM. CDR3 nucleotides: TGTGCCAGCAGGGACACCTACGAGCAGTACTTC. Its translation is CASRDTYEQYF.

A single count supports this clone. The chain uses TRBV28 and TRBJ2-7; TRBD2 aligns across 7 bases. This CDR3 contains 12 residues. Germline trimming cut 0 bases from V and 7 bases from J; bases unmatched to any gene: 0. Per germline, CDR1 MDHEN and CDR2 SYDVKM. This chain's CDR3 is CASSLWGGEQYF. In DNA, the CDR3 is TGTGCCAGCAGTTTATGGGGGGGGGAGCAGTACTTC.

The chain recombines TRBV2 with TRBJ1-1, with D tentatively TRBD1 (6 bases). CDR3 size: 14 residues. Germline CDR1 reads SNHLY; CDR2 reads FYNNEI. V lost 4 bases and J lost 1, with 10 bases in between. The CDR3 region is CASSVQGSNTEAFF. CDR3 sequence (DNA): TGTGCCAGCAGTGTTCAGGGGTCGAACACTGAAGCTTTCTTT.

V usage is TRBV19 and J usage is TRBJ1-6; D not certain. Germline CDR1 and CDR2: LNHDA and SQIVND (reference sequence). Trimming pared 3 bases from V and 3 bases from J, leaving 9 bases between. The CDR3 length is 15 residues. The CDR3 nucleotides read TGTGCCAGTAGTATCGGGAGCCACTATAATTCACCCCTCCACTTT. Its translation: CASSIGSHYNSPLHF.

This CDR3 reads CASSLAAPGGNTIYF. The CDR3 DNA sequence: TGCGCCAGCAGCTTAGCGGCCCCAGGGGGAAACACCATATATTTT. This chain links TRBV5-1 with TRBJ1-3, with a tentative D call TRBD1 (5 bases). V shed 2 bases and J shed 4 bases, with 13 bases lying between them. The CDR3 covers 15 residues. Germline-derived CDR1 and CDR2 are SGHRS and YFSETQ.

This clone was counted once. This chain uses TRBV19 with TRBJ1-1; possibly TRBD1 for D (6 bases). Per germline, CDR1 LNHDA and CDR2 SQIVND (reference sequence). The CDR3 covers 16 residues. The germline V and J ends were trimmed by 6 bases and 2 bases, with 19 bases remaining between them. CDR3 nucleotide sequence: TGTGCCAGTAGATCGCGGGGGGCCCTTGAAAACACTGAAGCTTTCTTT. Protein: CASRSRGALENTEAFF. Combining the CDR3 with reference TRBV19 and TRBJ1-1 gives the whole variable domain DGGITQSPKYLFRKEGQNVTLSCEQNLNHDAMYWYRQDPGQGLRLIYYSQIVNDFQKGDIAEGYSVSREKKESFPLTVTSAQKNPTAFYLCASRSRGALENTEAFFGQGTRLTVV.

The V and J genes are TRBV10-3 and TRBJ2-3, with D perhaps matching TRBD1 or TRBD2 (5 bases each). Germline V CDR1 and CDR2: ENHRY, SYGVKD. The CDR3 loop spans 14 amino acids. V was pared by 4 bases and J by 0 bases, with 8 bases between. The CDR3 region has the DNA TGTGCCATCAGTGTTAGGGACAGCACAGATACGCAGTATTTT. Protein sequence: CAISVRDSTDTQYF.

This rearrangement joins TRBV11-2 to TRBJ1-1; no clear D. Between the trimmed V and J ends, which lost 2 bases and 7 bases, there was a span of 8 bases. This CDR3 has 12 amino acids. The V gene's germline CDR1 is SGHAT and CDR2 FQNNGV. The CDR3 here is CASSLTRSEAFF. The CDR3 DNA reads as TGTGCCAGCAGCTTAACGAGGAGTGAAGCTTTCTTT.

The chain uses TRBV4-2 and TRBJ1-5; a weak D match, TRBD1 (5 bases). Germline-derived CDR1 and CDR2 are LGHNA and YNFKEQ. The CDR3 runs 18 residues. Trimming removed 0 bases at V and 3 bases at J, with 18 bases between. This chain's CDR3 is CASSQEVGVPGTNQPQHF. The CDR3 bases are TGTGCCAGCAGCCAAGAAGTTGGGGTCCCAGGGACCAATCAGCCCCAGCATTTT.

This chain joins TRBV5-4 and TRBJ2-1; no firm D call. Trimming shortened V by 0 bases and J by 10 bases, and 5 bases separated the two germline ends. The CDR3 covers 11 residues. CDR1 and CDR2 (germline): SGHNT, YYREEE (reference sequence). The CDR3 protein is CASSLEREQFF. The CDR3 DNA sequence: TGTGCCAGCAGCTTGGAGAGGGAGCAGTTCTTC.

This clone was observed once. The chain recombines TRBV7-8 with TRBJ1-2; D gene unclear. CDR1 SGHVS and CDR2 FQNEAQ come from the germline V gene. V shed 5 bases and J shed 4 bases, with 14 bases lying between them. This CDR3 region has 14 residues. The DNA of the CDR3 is TGTGCCAGCAGCCCTAGGACCTGGGGCTATGGCTACACCTTC. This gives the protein CASSPRTWGYGYTF.

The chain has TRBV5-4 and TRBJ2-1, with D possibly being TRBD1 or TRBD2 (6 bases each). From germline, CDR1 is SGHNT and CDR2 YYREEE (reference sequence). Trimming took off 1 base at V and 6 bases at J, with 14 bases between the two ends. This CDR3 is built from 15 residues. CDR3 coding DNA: TGTGCCAGCAGCTTGTCGCCGGGGGCCGGCAATGAGCAGTTCTTC. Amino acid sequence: CASSLSPGAGNEQFF.

CDR3 amino acids: CASGSSGTGYEQYF. The CDR3 DNA sequence: TGTGCTAGTGGTTCGTCCGGGACAGGGTACGAGCAGTACTTC. The rearrangement joins TRBV12-5 to TRBJ2-7; 9 bases match TRBD1. Germline CDR1 is LGHNT and CDR2 is FRNRAP. CDR3 length equals 14 residues. V was pared by 4 bases and J by 4 bases, with 5 bases of the junction left unmatched. The full variable domain, rest sourced from reference TRBV12-5 and TRBJ2-7, is DARVTQTPRHKVTEMGQEVTMRCQPILGHNTVFWYRQTMMQGLELLAYFRNRAPLDDSGMPKDRFSAEMPDATLATLKIQPSEPRDSAVYFCASGSSGTGYEQYFGPGTRLTVT.

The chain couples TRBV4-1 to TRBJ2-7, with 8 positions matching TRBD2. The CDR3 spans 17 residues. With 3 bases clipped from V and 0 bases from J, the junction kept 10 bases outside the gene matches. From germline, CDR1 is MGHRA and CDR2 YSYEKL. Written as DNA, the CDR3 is TGCGCCAGCAGCCAGGGTCCGGGGCGGGGGGCCTCCTACGAGCAGTACTTC. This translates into CASSQGPGRGASYEQYF.

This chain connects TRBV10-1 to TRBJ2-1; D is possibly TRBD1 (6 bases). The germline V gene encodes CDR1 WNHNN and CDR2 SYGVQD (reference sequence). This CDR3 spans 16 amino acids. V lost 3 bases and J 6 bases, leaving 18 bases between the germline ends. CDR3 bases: TGCGCCAGCAGTGATATCACAGGGAAGGGACGCAATGAGCAGTTCTTC. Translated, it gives CASSDITGKGRNEQFF.

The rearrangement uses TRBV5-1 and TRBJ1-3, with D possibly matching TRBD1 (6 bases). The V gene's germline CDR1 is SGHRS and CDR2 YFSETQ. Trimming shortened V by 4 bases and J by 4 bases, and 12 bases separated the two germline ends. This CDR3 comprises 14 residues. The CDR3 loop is CASSLGGAGNTIYF. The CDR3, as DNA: TGCGCCAGCAGCCTCGGGGGCGCCGGAAACACCATATATTTT. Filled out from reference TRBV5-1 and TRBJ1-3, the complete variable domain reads KAGVTQTPRYLIKTRGQQVTLSCSPISGHRSVSWYQQTPGQGLQFLFEYFSETQRNKGNFPGRFSGRQFSNSRSEMNVSTLELGDSALYLCASSLGGAGNTIYFGEGSWLTVV.

The DNA for the CDR3 is TGTGCCACCAGTGATTTAAGGCAGCCCGAAAAACTGTTTTTT. Its protein is CATSDLRQPEKLFF. The chain joins TRBV24-1 to TRBJ1-4, with D hard to call. This CDR3 contains 14 residues. Germline CDR1 is KGHDR and CDR2 is SFDVKD. Trimming took 1 base from V and 8 from J, leaving 10 bases between them.